This TCR beta chain is from a study of T cells in Graves' hyperthyroidism and ophthalmopathy. This clonotype has ten or more counts. RNA transcripts gave rise to amplified TCR beta CDR3 regions. TCR CDR3 underwent first-round RT-PCR with the HTBI primer set. In TCRdb, the multiplex PCR reads were re-called with MiXCR into one record per CDR3 protein. The sample includes fewer than 300,000 distinct CDR3 sequences, less than 30% of them seen just once. The CDR3 has 14 residues. With 5 bases removed from V and 2 bases from J, the gap between germline ends came to 15 bases. CDR1 is SQVTM and CDR2 is ANQGSEA in the germline V gene. The hyperthyroidism was newly diagnosed and had lasted under 2 months; the patients were aged 18 to 65.

The sequence was obtained from a man aged 35 to 55 with Graves' hyperthyroidism that later progressed to Graves' ophthalmopathy. Specimen: blood. The chain couples TRBV29-1 to TRBJ1-2; D unresolved. The CDR3 DNA is TGCAGCGTTCCCCAGATGGGGAAAAACTATGGCTACACCTTC. Translation gives CSVPQMGKNYGYTF. Variable domain in full (rest from reference TRBV29-1 and TRBJ1-2): SAVISQKPSRDICQRGTSLTIQCQVDSQVTMMFWYRQQPGQSLTLIATANQGSEATYESGFVIDKFPISRPNLTFSTLTVSNMSPEDSSIYLCSVPQMGKNYGYTFGSGTRLTVV.